These 10 T cell receptor beta chains share one sample of origin, sequenced in a study of cytomegalovirus exposure and HLA in healthy donors. Primers for the PCR totalled 60 Vbeta and 13 Jbeta. Assay: immunoSEQ multiplex PCR; the TCRdb copy retains only in-frame clones and omits some. The table lists tens of thousands of clones, around 70% of them singletons. Input material: PBMCs. The receptor source for this set is a man aged 50 or older in good health and CMV-seronegative.

This chain links TRBV27 with TRBJ1-2; D is possibly TRBD1 (6 bases). The germline gives CDR1 MNHEY, CDR2 SMNVEV (reference sequence). The CDR3 runs to 15 residues. With 3 bases removed from V and 2 bases from J, the gap between germline ends came to 13 bases. CDR3 amino acids: CASSFRGGRNYGYTF. The DNA of the CDR3 is TGTGCCAGCAGTTTTAGGGGGGGGAGGAACTATGGCTACACCTTC.

This clone was picked up one time. V is TRBV7-6 and J is TRBJ2-5; D may be TRBD1 (6 bases). CDR3 size: 14 residues. Deletions cut 5 bases from V and 1 base from J, with 11 bases between. Germline V gene lookup returns CDR1 SGHVS and CDR2 FNYEAQ. The CDR3 nucleotides read TGTGCCAGCAGCCGATCAGGGGTCCAAGAGACCCAGTACTTC. This encodes CASSRSGVQETQYF.

The gene calls are TRBV28 and TRBJ2-3; D not resolved. There are 16 residues in the CDR3. The germline CDR1 and CDR2 sequences are MDHEN and SYDVKM. V was cut by 6 bases and J by 2 bases, with 18 bases left in between. CDR3 sequence (DNA): TGTGCCAGCAGCCCCCGCCCCGTTTGGCCCACAGATACGCAGTATTTT. Its protein product is CASSPRPVWPTDTQYF.

This clone was counted a few times. The chain has TRBV11-3 and TRBJ2-1; maybe TRBD2 (6 bases). Per the germline V gene, CDR1 is SGHNT and CDR2 is YENEEA. V was trimmed by 2 bases and J by 8 bases, leaving 16 bases between them. The CDR3 spans 15 residues. The CDR3 reads CASSLNRLAWDEQFF. CDR3 sequence (DNA): TGTGCCAGCAGCTTAAATCGGCTAGCGTGGGATGAGCAGTTCTTC.

The rearrangement links TRBV11-2 to TRBJ2-1; TRBD2 is a possible D gene (6 bases). The CDR3 has 14 amino acids. CDR1 is SGHAT, CDR2 FQNNGV, per germline. Trimming cost V 4 bases and J 6 bases, with 13 bases left between them. Here the CDR3 DNA reads TGTGCCAGCAGCTCTGTGCGGGGTTCCAATGAGCAGTTCTTC. It encodes CASSSVRGSNEQFF.

This chain links TRBV4-2 with TRBJ2-3, with D possibly matching TRBD1 (7 bases). Germline CDR1 is LGHNA and CDR2 is YNFKEQ. Trimming removed 0 bases at V and 5 bases at J, with 15 bases between. The CDR3 consists of 16 residues. The CDR3 DNA reads as TGTGCCAGCAGCCAAGATAACGGAGGGGGCCTAGATACGCAGTATTTT. Amino acids: CASSQDNGGGLDTQYF.

The CDR3 DNA reads as TGTGCCAGCGCGAAACAACAGGGCTCCAGTGAAGCTTTCTTT. Encoded protein: CASAKQQGSSEAFF. V is TRBV6-6 and J is TRBJ1-1, with D possibly matching TRBD1 (6 bases). The CDR3 is 14 amino acids. Trimming shortened V by 8 bases and J by 7 bases, and 20 bases separated the two germline ends. Germline V gives CDR1 MNHNY, CDR2 SVGAGI (reference sequence).

V is TRBV5-1 and J is TRBJ2-7; 8 positions match TRBD1. The CDR3 spans 16 residues. Per the germline V gene, CDR1 is SGHRS and CDR2 is YFSETQ. Germline trimming cut 0 bases from V and 6 bases from J; bases unmatched to any gene: 11. CDR3 coding DNA: TGCGCCAGCAGCTTGGACGTGGGGACGGGGACAGGCGAGCAGTACTTC. This codes for CASSLDVGTGTGEQYF.

This clone was observed a few times. CDR3 bases: TGTGCCAGCAGCTTAGCGAGGGGGACCGGGGAGCTGTTTTTT. Protein product: CASSLARGTGELFF. The chain joins TRBV7-6 to TRBJ2-2; TRBD1 might be the D (6 bases). Germline V CDR1 and CDR2: SGHVS, FNYEAQ. Trimming shortened V by 0 bases and J by 5 bases, and 7 bases separated the two germline ends. The CDR3 is 14 amino acids.

V is TRBV5-1 and J is TRBJ1-1; D uncertain. Germline CDR1 and CDR2: SGHRS and YFSETQ. V dropped 0 bases and J dropped 5 bases, with 11 bases sitting between them. The CDR3 is 14 amino acids. The CDR3 coding sequence is TGCGCCAGCAGCTTGGGGGTGGGGAGGACTGAAGCTTTCTTT. It specifies CASSLGVGRTEAFF.